Presented here are 26 T cell receptor beta chains from one specimen sequenced in a study of T cells in narcolepsy. Profiling relied on immunoSEQ multiplex PCR, and the TCRdb table lists in-frame clones only, not all of them. The table lists roughly 24,000 clones, around 81% of them singletons. Sequenced sample: memory (CD45RA-) CD4+ T cells from blood. The receptors stem from a human donor in good health.

The gene calls are TRBV7-2 and TRBJ1-2; 8 bases match TRBD1. With V trimmed by 5 bases and J by 4 bases, 9 bases remained unmatched. Germline loops: CDR1 SGHTA, CDR2 FQGNSA. There are 15 residues in the CDR3. The CDR3 nucleotides read TGTGCCAGCAGCCCCCAGGGGGCCCCAGGCTATGGCTACACCTTC. Translated: CASSPQGAPGYGYTF.

The chain recombines TRBV5-1 with TRBJ2-1; D tentatively fits TRBD1 or TRBD2 (6 bases each). V was cut by 0 bases and J by 3 bases, with 13 bases left in between. Per the germline V gene, CDR1 is SGHRS and CDR2 is YFSETQ. The CDR3 length is 16 residues. In DNA form, the CDR3 reads TGCGCCAGCAGCTTGGTGACGGGGGCCGACTACAATGAGCAGTTCTTC. Residues: CASSLVTGADYNEQFF.

About this clone itself: The junction and the germline gene differ at one end; a read error may be behind it. The chain has TRBV6-5 and TRBJ2-3; D is ambiguous. Germline CDR1 is MNHEY and CDR2 is SVGAGI. The CDR3 is 15 amino acids. CDR3 coding DNA: TGTGCCAGCAGTGACTCTAGTCCTAGCACAGATACGCAGTATTTT. Protein: CASSDSSPSTDTQYF.

V is TRBV5-1 and J is TRBJ2-1; 12 bases fit TRBD1. V lost 4 bases, J lost 8 bases, and 10 bases stayed unmatched. The CDR3 spans 16 residues. Per the germline V gene, CDR1 is SGHRS and CDR2 is YFSETQ. CDR3 region: CASSSQPGQGAYEQFF. The CDR3 DNA reads as TGCGCCAGCAGCAGCCAGCCGGGACAGGGGGCCTATGAGCAGTTCTTC.

This chain connects TRBV19 to TRBJ1-2; the D gene is possibly TRBD1 (6 bases). The V and J ends lost 5 bases and 1 base respectively, with 11 bases between them. This CDR3 has 14 amino acids. Germline CDR1 is LNHDA and CDR2 is SQIVND (reference sequence). CDR3: CASSPLDSNYGYTF. For the CDR3, the DNA is TGTGCCAGTAGTCCCTTGGACAGTAACTATGGCTACACCTTC.

This chain uses TRBV6-1 with TRBJ2-5; unclear D gene. Trimming cost V 4 bases and J 1 base, with 10 bases left between them. The CDR3 runs to 14 residues. CDR1 is MNHNS, CDR2 SASEGT, per germline. CDR3 sequence (DNA): TGTGCCAGCAGTGCCCAACAGAGCCAAGAGACCCAGTACTTC. This encodes CASSAQQSQETQYF.

V gene TRBV5-6 combines with J gene TRBJ2-7, with D maybe TRBD1 (5 bases). Trimming stripped 0 bases from V and 4 bases from J, with 14 bases between. This CDR3 comprises 15 residues. CDR1 SGHDT and CDR2 YYEEEE come from the germline V gene. For the CDR3, the DNA is TGTGCCAGCAGCTTGGGGCAGGGTGGTAAGTACGAGCAGTACTTC. It is translated as CASSLGQGGKYEQYF.

The chain joins TRBV7-2 to TRBJ2-1; D remains unclear. The CDR3 contains 15 residues. CDR1 and CDR2 (germline): SGHTA, FQGNSA. The germline V and J ends were trimmed by 6 bases and 1 base, with 13 bases remaining between them. In nucleotides, the CDR3 is TGTGCCAGCAGACCCACCGGTGGTTCCTACAATGAGCAGTTCTTC. It yields the protein CASRPTGGSYNEQFF.

This clone appeared a single time. CDR3 sequence reads: CASGRLGQGTDTQYF. The DNA for the CDR3 is TGTGCCAGCGGACGACTTGGACAGGGGACAGATACGCAGTATTTT. The J gene is TRBJ2-3, the V gene TRBV19; TRBD1 aligns across 9 bases. V lost 9 bases to trimming and J lost 3 bases; unmatched junction nucleotides: 10. The CDR3 has 15 residues. Looked up from germline, CDR1 is LNHDA and CDR2 is SQIVND (reference sequence).

The chain combines TRBV4-1 with TRBJ1-4; 8 bases match TRBD1. V dropped 6 bases and J dropped 5; count of bases not matched to a gene: 8. CDR3 length: 15 residues. CDR1 and CDR2 (germline): MGHRA, YSYEKL. The CDR3 loop reads CASSYRGSRNEKLFF. The CDR3 DNA reads as TGCGCCAGCAGTTACAGGGGGAGTAGGAATGAAAAACTGTTTTTT.

This chain links TRBV7-2 with TRBJ2-7, with D possibly TRBD2 on 6 matching bases. V gave up 5 bases and J gave up 0 bases, with 17 bases separating them. Germline assignment: CDR1 SGHTA and CDR2 FQGNSA. CDR3 size: 16 residues. In DNA form, the CDR3 reads TGTGCCAGCAGCCGGAGGGTTGGGGGGAGCTCCTACGAGCAGTACTTC. It translates to CASSRRVGGSSYEQYF.

CDR3 DNA sequence: TGTGCCAGCAGCATCACCGGGGCGAGCACCGGGGAGCTGTTTTTT. Translated: CASSITGASTGELFF. This sequence joins TRBV5-5 and TRBJ2-2, with D perhaps given as TRBD1 or TRBD2 (5 bases each). CDR3 size: 15 residues. V was cut by 4 bases and J by 4 bases, with 14 bases left in between. Germline V gene sequence: CDR1 SGHKS, CDR2 YYEKEE (reference sequence).

CDR3 region: CASSLRTGGTDTQYF. The CDR3 bases are TGCGCCAGCAGCTTAAGGACTGGGGGCACAGATACGCAGTATTTT. The rearrangement links TRBV5-1 to TRBJ2-3, with a tentative D call TRBD2 (5 bases). Trimming shortened V by 2 bases and J by 1 base, and 11 bases separated the two germline ends. The CDR3 length is 15 residues. Germline V gene sequence: CDR1 SGHRS, CDR2 YFSETQ.

The sample holds one count of this clone. The rearrangement links TRBV4-3 to TRBJ2-7; D remains unclear. V was trimmed by 1 base and J by 4 bases, leaving 8 bases between them. From germline, CDR1 is LGHNA and CDR2 YSLEER. The length of the CDR3 is 13 residues. The chain's CDR3 is CASSQGTDYEQYF. CDR3 DNA sequence: TGCGCCAGCAGCCAAGGAACGGATTACGAGCAGTACTTC.

The rearrangement joins TRBV5-1 to TRBJ1-1, with D uncertain. This CDR3 contains 13 residues. Germline V gene data show CDR1 as SGHRS and CDR2 as YFSETQ. The germline V and J ends were trimmed by 2 bases and 0 bases, with 5 bases remaining between them. In DNA, the CDR3 is TGCGCCAGCAGCTTCCAGATGAACACTGAAGCTTTCTTT. Protein sequence: CASSFQMNTEAFF.

The genes are TRBV11-2 and TRBJ2-5, with D hard to call. V was trimmed by 5 bases and J by 3 bases, leaving 16 bases between them. This CDR3 has 15 amino acids. The germline V gene has CDR1 SGHAT and CDR2 FQNNGV. CDR3 sequence (DNA): TGTGCCAGCAGCAAGACAACCTGGACGGAAGAGACCCAGTACTTC. This translates into CASSKTTWTEETQYF.

V gene TRBV14 combines with J gene TRBJ1-2, with D maybe TRBD1 (5 bases). V was clipped by 1 base and J by 8 bases, with 14 bases between them. CDR1 and CDR2 from the germline V gene are SGHDN and FVKESK. This CDR3 contains 14 residues. DNA for the CDR3: TGTGCCAGCAGCCAAGGTTGGGGGGTGAGAGGCTACACCTTC. Protein product: CASSQGWGVRGYTF.

The chain recombines TRBV10-3 with TRBJ1-3; D possibly corresponds to TRBD1 (5 bases). This CDR3 has 14 residues. Germline V CDR1 and CDR2: ENHRY, SYGVKD. Trimming left V 10 bases short and J 0 bases short, with 13 bases between. DNA for the CDR3: TGTGCCACCATCGGGACGGGCTCTGGAAACACCATATATTTT. Translated, it gives CATIGTGSGNTIYF.

V and J are TRBV5-6 and TRBJ1-2, with D unresolved. The germline V and J ends were trimmed by 4 bases and 4 bases, with 17 bases remaining between them. Per the germline V gene, CDR1 is SGHDT and CDR2 is YYEEEE. CDR3 length: 15 amino acids. The CDR3, as DNA: TGTGCCAGCAGCACGACTCGGGTGTCCATCTATGGCTACACCTTC. Its protein is CASSTTRVSIYGYTF.

The rearrangement links TRBV4-2 to TRBJ1-2; weak D call: TRBD1 (6 bases). CDR3 size: 16 residues. Germline loops: CDR1 LGHNA, CDR2 YNFKEQ. Trimming removed 0 bases at V and 6 bases at J, with 17 bases between. The CDR3 nucleotides read TGTGCCAGCAGCCAAGATTGGGGCAGGGGATGGGATGGCTACACCTTC. Its protein product is CASSQDWGRGWDGYTF.

The chain recombines TRBV6-1 with TRBJ2-7, with D perhaps matching TRBD1 or TRBD2 (5 bases each). The V gene lost 8 bases and the J gene lost 0 bases, with 11 bases spanning the gap. The CDR3 has 13 residues. In germline, CDR1 is MNHNS, CDR2 SASEGT. The CDR3 sequence is CASRTGTSYEQYF. CDR3 nucleotides: TGTGCCAGCCGGACCGGGACCTCCTACGAGCAGTACTTC.

This clone was counted a few times. The chain has TRBV5-1 and TRBJ1-2; D may be TRBD1 (6 bases). The germline V gene has CDR1 SGHRS and CDR2 YFSETQ. V lost 4 bases and J 6 bases, leaving 19 bases between the germline ends. CDR3 size: 15 residues. The CDR3, as DNA: TGCGCCAGCAGCCCCGAAGGCTGGCAGGGGAATGGCTACACCTTC. Its translation: CASSPEGWQGNGYTF.

The chain recombines TRBV4-3 with TRBJ2-1; 7 bases are a match to TRBD2. Losses at the gene ends were 0 bases for V and 7 bases for J; bases not matched to a gene: 0. The germline V gene encodes CDR1 LGHNA and CDR2 YSLEER. The CDR3 has 13 residues. CDR3 sequence (DNA): TGCGCCAGCAGCCAAGAAGCGGGGAATGAGCAGTTCTTC. This encodes CASSQEAGNEQFF.

The chain has TRBV7-9 and TRBJ1-2, with D possibly matching TRBD1 (5 bases). V lost 5 bases, J lost 2 bases, and 15 bases lay in between. CDR1 SEHNR and CDR2 FQNEAQ come from the germline V gene (reference sequence). The CDR3 sequence is 15 residues long. The CDR3 bases are TGTGCCAGCAGCCGAACCGGGACGGACAACTATGGCTACACCTTC. The encoded protein is CASSRTGTDNYGYTF.

The chain carries TRBV2 and TRBJ2-7; D not resolved. The germline CDR1 and CDR2 sequences are SNHLY and FYNNEI. V lost 2 bases to trimming and J lost 0 bases, with 11 bases between them. This CDR3 region has 15 residues. The CDR3 region has the DNA TGTGCCAGCAGTGAACACAGTTTGAGCTCCTACGAGCAGTACTTC. Translated, it gives CASSEHSLSSYEQYF.

The chain carries TRBV11-2 and TRBJ1-2, with 12 bases aligning to TRBD1. After removal of 5 bases from V and 9 bases from J, the junction contained 10 bases not matched to a gene. Germline V CDR1 and CDR2: SGHAT, FQNNGV. The CDR3 loop spans 15 amino acids. The CDR3 region is CASSRPGTGGGSYTF. The CDR3 DNA follows: TGTGCCAGCAGCCGCCCAGGGACAGGGGGCGGGAGCTACACCTTC.